The 2 T cell receptor beta chains reported below all come from one sample, sequenced in a study of blood T cell repertoires in COVID-19. Sequencing was performed with immunoSEQ multiplex PCR; in TCRdb, only in-frame clones are kept and a portion is missing. Here the sample spans 150,000 to 200,000 clones, 70% to 85% being singletons. Sequenced: peripheral blood. Receptor source: a woman of 80 years or more with acute or convalescent COVID-19.

This chain uses TRBV30 with TRBJ2-7; the D is unclear. This CDR3 contains 11 residues. V was trimmed by 1 base and J by 7 bases, leaving 8 bases between them. Germline-derived CDR1 and CDR2 are GTSNPN and SVGIG (reference sequence). The CDR3 nucleotides are TGTGCCTGGAGTGCGTCCCTGGAGCAGTACTTC. Its protein product is CAWSASLEQYF.

The V and J genes are TRBV4-2 and TRBJ1-1; D is uncertain. This CDR3 has 14 residues. The ends were cut back, 1 base at V and 4 bases at J, with 10 bases in the middle. CDR1 is LGHNA and CDR2 is YNFKEQ in the germline V gene. The CDR3 coding sequence is TGTGCCAGCAGCCAAGGAGGATCCGGCACTGAAGCTTTCTTT. It translates to CASSQGGSGTEAFF.